This passage covers 12 T cell receptor beta chains from one sample sequenced in a study of blood T cell repertoires in COVID-19 (dated by TCRdb to the early 2020s). The library was prepared using the immunoSEQ multiplex PCR assay. In its TCRdb copy, this immuneACCESS table keeps in-frame sequences only and misses some clones. Where compared with another copy, unresolved V genes explain less than half of these, and the others have no known cause. The sample records 300,000 to 400,000 clones, around nine tenths of which are singletons. In total, the top ten clones hold 0.9% to 1.5% of the sample. The sample taken for sequencing was PBMCs or T cells enriched from blood (not recorded which). The receptors stem from a woman aged 18 to 35 who had recovered from COVID-19.

The rearrangement links TRBV5-5 to TRBJ2-5; tentative D call: TRBD2 (7 bases). Germline CDR1 reads SGHKS; CDR2 reads YYEKEE (reference sequence). The germline V and J ends were trimmed by 2 bases and 5 bases, with 13 bases remaining between them. The CDR3 spans 14 residues. The CDR3 DNA reads TGTGCCAGCAGCTTACCACAGGGAGGGGAGACCCAGTACTTC. The encoded protein is CASSLPQGGETQYF.

The rearrangement uses TRBV7-3 and TRBJ2-7, with TRBD1 matching over 9 bases. CDR3 length: 14 amino acids. Germline trimming cut 5 bases from V and 2 bases from J; bases unmatched to any gene: 4. CDR1 and CDR2 from the germline V gene are SGHTA and FQGTGA. The DNA for the CDR3 is TGTGCCAGCAGCACCGGGACAGGGACCTACGAGCAGTACTTC. It specifies CASSTGTGTYEQYF.

The chain joins TRBV7-2 to TRBJ1-1; perhaps TRBD1 as D (6 bases). CDR1 and CDR2 (germline): SGHTA, FQGNSA. The V gene lost 5 bases and the J gene lost 6 bases, with 19 bases spanning the gap. This CDR3 comprises 15 residues. CDR3 region: CASSPELRGVAEAFF. The CDR3 nucleotides are TGTGCCAGCAGCCCGGAACTCAGGGGTGTCGCTGAAGCTTTCTTT.

The chain combines TRBV7-2 with TRBJ1-4, with TRBD1 as a possible D gene (5 bases). Germline V gives CDR1 SGHTA, CDR2 FQGNSA. This CDR3 comprises 15 residues. V was pared by 1 base and J by 8 bases, with 14 bases between. DNA for the CDR3: TGTGCCAGCAGCTTAGTCTCCAGGGTAGGAGAAAAACTGTTTTTT. Translating it yields CASSLVSRVGEKLFF.

This chain uses TRBV28 with TRBJ2-2; TRBD1 agrees at 7 bases. The CDR3 loop spans 15 amino acids. Losses at the gene ends were 5 bases for V and 5 bases for J; bases not matched to a gene: 8. Germline loops: CDR1 MDHEN, CDR2 SYDVKM. The CDR3 loop reads CASSLPGQRTGELFF. DNA for the CDR3: TGTGCCAGCAGTCTACCGGGACAGAGGACCGGGGAGCTGTTTTTT.

This rearrangement joins TRBV2 to TRBJ1-5; possibly TRBD1 for D (5 bases). The CDR3 runs 14 residues. The germline CDR1 and CDR2 sequences are SNHLY and FYNNEI. Between the trimmed V and J ends, which lost 3 bases and 7 bases, there was a span of 13 bases. CDR3 nucleotides: TGTGCCAGCAGTGATGCAGGGATTCGGCAGCCCCAGCATTTT. Protein: CASSDAGIRQPQHF. The whole variable domain, remainder taken from reference TRBV2 and TRBJ1-5, is EPEVTQTPSHQVTQMGQEVILRCVPISNHLYFYWYRQILGQKVEFLVSFYNNEISEKSEIFDDQFSVERPDGSNFTLKIRSTKLEDSAMYFCASSDAGIRQPQHFGDGTRLSIL.

This clone was observed a few times. V usage is TRBV7-8 and J usage is TRBJ2-7; D is possibly TRBD1 (5 bases). This CDR3 is 16 amino acids long. From germline, CDR1 is SGHVS and CDR2 FQNEAQ. Trimming cost V 5 bases and J 0 bases, with 17 bases left between them. The CDR3 sequence is CASSPLSVGDSYEQYF. In nucleotides, the CDR3 is TGTGCCAGCAGCCCCCTAAGCGTAGGGGACTCCTACGAGCAGTACTTC.

This clone was counted a few times. The rearrangement joins TRBV2 to TRBJ1-3; possibly TRBD1 for D (5 bases). The CDR3 is 18 amino acids. Germline loops: CDR1 SNHLY, CDR2 FYNNEI. The germline V and J ends were trimmed by 2 bases and 0 bases, with 17 bases remaining between them. CDR3 amino acids: CASSEFVGETGSGNTIYF. Written as DNA, the CDR3 is TGTGCCAGCAGTGAATTCGTTGGGGAAACAGGCTCTGGAAACACCATATATTTT.

This clone was seen more than once but under ten times. The rearrangement links TRBV29-1 to TRBJ1-1; D may be TRBD1 (5 bases). Germline CDR1 reads SQVTM; CDR2 reads ANQGSEA. CDR3 length equals 15 residues. V lost 5 bases to trimming and J lost 8 bases, with 24 bases between them. The CDR3 here is CSVNQGSGALGEAFF. The CDR3 region has the DNA TGCAGCGTTAACCAGGGAAGTGGTGCGCTTGGGGAAGCTTTCTTT.

The chain combines TRBV25-1 with TRBJ1-3; TRBD1 matches 8 bases. Germline CDR1 reads MGHDK; CDR2 reads SYGVNS. The CDR3 runs 16 residues. Trimming at V came to 7 bases and at J to 0 bases, leaving 8 bases not matched to a gene. The CDR3 nucleotides read TGTGCCAGCACACCTCGGACAGGGAACTCTGGAAACACCATATATTTT. This encodes CASTPRTGNSGNTIYF. The variable domain in full, with the rest retrieved from reference TRBV25-1 and TRBJ1-3, is EADIYQTPRYLVIGTGKKITLECSQTMGHDKMYWYQQDPGMELHLIHYSYGVNSTEKGDLSSESTVSRIRTEHFPLTLESARPSHTSQYLCASTPRTGNSGNTIYFGEGSWLTVV.

This chain links TRBV6-6 with TRBJ2-3, with 8 bases aligning to TRBD2. Germline CDR1 reads MNHNY; CDR2 reads SVGAGI (reference sequence). The CDR3 covers 13 residues. The junction had 3 bases not matched to a gene; V was cut back by 10 bases and J by 0 bases. CDR3 DNA: TGTGCCACCGTAGCGGGGAGCACAGATACGCAGTATTTT. It encodes CATVAGSTDTQYF.

The rearrangement links TRBV12-3 or TRBV12-4 to TRBJ2-7, with a weak D call TRBD1 (5 bases). This CDR3 is 11 amino acids long. Trimming shortened V by 6 bases and J by 3 bases, and 6 bases separated the two germline ends. The CDR3 is CASRRGYEQYF. Written as DNA, the CDR3 is TGTGCCAGCAGAAGGGGCTACGAGCAGTACTTC.